This T cell receptor (beta chain) was recorded in a study of graft-versus-host responses after intestinal transplantation. Study background: Tacrolimus and steroids were given for about 3 years to all recipients after anti-thymocyte globulin induction. Study outcomes and limitations: Some GvH clones appeared in ileal mucosa or blood before recipient bone marrow.

Repertoires were generated with immunoSEQ multiplex PCR, while TCRdb's copy carries only in-frame clones and drops some. The table shows about 86,000 clones, with 88% occurring only once. Germline V gene data show CDR1 as KGHSH and CDR2 as LQKENI. The ends were cut back, 3 bases at V and 8 bases at J, with 16 bases in the middle. The CDR3 contains 14 residues. The sample holds one count of this clone. Its antigen is unknown. The J gene is TRBJ1-2, the V gene TRBV18; TRBD1 might be the D (5 bases). This sequence was found in a human donor who was the organ donor for an intestinal transplant. This specimen was unstimulated CD4+ T cells sorted from spleen or lymph node cells, taken before transplant. This chain's CDR3 is CASSPVAGPRGYTF. The CDR3 DNA follows: TGTGCCAGCTCACCTGTCGCAGGGCCAAGGGGCTACACCTTC.